This T cell receptor beta chain was captured by sequencing in a study of post-analysis software for immune sequencing data (dated by TCRdb to the mid-2010s). General notes on the study: Recorded disease courses included relapsing-remitting, secondary progressive and progressive-relapsing multiple sclerosis, with some patients lacking subtype annotation. The patient repertoires were compared against 10 to 12 previously published healthy control repertoires obtained from donors aged roughly 6 to 26 years. A subset of samples was prepared in parallel using single-end sample barcoding, then pooled and co-amplified after Illumina adapter ligation. On the study overall, not on this receptor specifically: Normalized Chao1 diversity was significantly lower in multiple sclerosis patients than controls, suggesting substantial peripheral T-cell clonal expansion. Significantly higher frequencies in patients than in controls were found for five or six TRBV segments, including TRBV5-6, TRBV5-1 and TRBV20-1. The multiple sclerosis patient group was slightly younger than the control group. When samples were clustered directly using the F measure, samples prepared in the same batch co-clustered strongly, which prompted a batch-effect correction.

There are 13 amino acids in the CDR3, from cysteine to phenylalanine inclusive. Kept here is only the CDR3 DNA, which spans 39 bases and is read in frame from base 1. Looking up the germline V gene yields CDR1 SGHRS and CDR2 YFSETQ. The germline ends are 4 bases apart after V is trimmed by 1 base and J by 0 bases. Receptors were amplified or captured by PCR. The sequencing machine was an Illumina HiSeq 2500. To reduce PCR and sequencing biases, unique molecular identifiers were incorporated into the TCR beta cDNA libraries. Roughly 0.5 million cDNA molecules were obtained per 1 to 10 million input T cells, so each molecule approximated one T cell. Patient libraries were prepared and sequenced with the same protocol used for the earlier healthy control dataset. Within a given batch, samples were prepared together, multiplexed and sequenced on the same HiSeq lane. Per the authors' processing: MIGEC was used to process the raw barcoded reads, and molecular identifier groups with only a single read were discarded before consensus assembly and CDR3 extraction. VDJtools was used for post-analysis of the clonotype tables, and diversity was normalized by down-sampling every dataset to the size of the smallest sample. In repertoire overlap clustering, CDR3 amino acid sequences, but not nucleotide sequences, were matched to correct batch-related cross-sample contamination. The public reads were reprocessed in TCRdb via fastp at Q25 and MiXCR, keeping in-frame beta chains. For every CDR3 protein sequence, its rows merge into one entry that carries the most common genes and DNA. The V and J calls here are based on TCRdb, not the publication. The sample table contains approximately 630,000 distinct CDR3 sequences; only one count was recorded for around 60% of them. The ten biggest clones cover over 9% of the sample.

As regards this clonotype: This clone's antigen is unknown. No qualities accompany the bases; no much larger clone lies one base away.

To demonstrate the VDJtools post-analysis software, TCR beta repertoires were profiled from the peripheral blood of about 13 young patients with multiple sclerosis. Multiple sclerosis patients were children and adolescents aged about 6 to 15 years. The TCR comes from a girl aged 2 to 9 with multiple sclerosis. Recombination connected TRBV5-1 to TRBJ2-5; the D segment cannot be called with confidence. Specimen: blood. The DNA sequence is given as TGCGCCAGCAGCTTGTCCGACCAAGAGACCCAGTACTTC. Translated, it gives CASSLSDQETQYF.